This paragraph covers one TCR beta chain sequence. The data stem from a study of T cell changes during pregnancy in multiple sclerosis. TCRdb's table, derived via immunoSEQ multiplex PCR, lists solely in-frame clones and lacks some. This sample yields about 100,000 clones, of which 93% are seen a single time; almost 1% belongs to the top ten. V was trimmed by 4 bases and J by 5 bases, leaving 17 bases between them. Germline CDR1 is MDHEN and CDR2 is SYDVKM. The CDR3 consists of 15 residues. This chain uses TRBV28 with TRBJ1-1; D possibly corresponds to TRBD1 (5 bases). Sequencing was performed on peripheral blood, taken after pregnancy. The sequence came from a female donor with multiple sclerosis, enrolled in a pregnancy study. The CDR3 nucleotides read TGTGCCAGCAGTTCCCTGGGACGGGCGGGGACTGAAGCTTTCTTT. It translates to CASSSLGRAGTEAFF. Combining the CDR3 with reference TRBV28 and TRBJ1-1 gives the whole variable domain DVKVTQSSRYLVKRTGEKVFLECVQDMDHENMFWYRQDPGLGLRLIYFSYDVKMKEKGDIPEGYSVSREKKERFSLILESASTNQTSMYLCASSSLGRAGTEAFFGQGTRLTVV.